Following are 7 T cell receptor beta chains from one sample sequenced in a study. TCRdb fed the RT-PCR reads into MiXCR, producing one record per CDR3 protein. The sample lists about 680,000 distinct CDR3 sequences, 12% to 15% seen once, with about 3.6% in the top ten. The specimen sequenced was memory CD4+ T cells from blood. The receptors come from a female donor in good health, serving as a healthy control.

This clonotype was observed a handful of times. The rearrangement links TRBV29-1 to TRBJ1-1; D is ambiguous. The CDR3 runs 12 residues. Trimming pared 3 bases from V and 7 bases from J, leaving 12 bases between. Germline CDR1 reads SQVTM; CDR2 reads ANQGSEA. Written as DNA, the CDR3 is TGCAGCGTTGACCTGACAACTGGTGAAGCTTTCTTT. It specifies CSVDLTTGEAFF.

The chain uses TRBV11-2 and TRBJ2-1; 15 bases agree with TRBD2. CDR1 and CDR2 from the germline V gene are SGHAT and FQNNGV. The CDR3 consists of 20 residues. After removal of 5 bases from V and 5 bases from J, the junction contained 16 bases not matched to a gene. CDR3 in amino acids: CASSVLRGLAGGRVHNEQFF. The CDR3 region has the DNA TGTGCCAGCAGCGTCCTCCGGGGACTAGCGGGAGGACGAGTTCACAATGAGCAGTTCTTC.

The chain joins TRBV29-1 to TRBJ2-6; D possibly corresponds to TRBD2 (6 bases). The germline V and J ends were trimmed by 3 bases and 0 bases, with 9 bases remaining between them. Germline CDR1 reads SQVTM; CDR2 reads ANQGSEA. The CDR3 runs to 15 residues. The CDR3 DNA is TGCAGCGTTGATGGAGCGGGCTCTGGGGCCAACGTCCTGACTTTC. This encodes CSVDGAGSGANVLTF. Looking up the rest from reference TRBV29-1 and TRBJ2-6 gives the full variable domain: SAVISQKPSRDICQRGTSLTIQCQVDSQVTMMFWYRQQPGQSLTLIATANQGSEATYESGFVIDKFPISRPNLTFSTLTVSNMSPEDSSIYLCSVDGAGSGANVLTFGAGSRLTVL.

For this clonotype: At one of its ends the junction is not consistent with the germline gene, which may arise from a read error. This chain uses TRBV5-1 with TRBJ2-2; maybe TRBD1 (6 bases). Looked up from germline, CDR1 is SGHRS and CDR2 is YFSETQ. CDR3 size: 14 residues. The CDR3 protein is CASSWNRVPGELFF. The CDR3 nucleotides read TGTGCCAGCAGCTGGAACAGGGTCCCCGGGGAGCTGTTTTTT.

V usage is TRBV12-3 or TRBV12-4 and J usage is TRBJ1-2; a weak D match, TRBD1 (5 bases). CDR3 length equals 15 residues. V was clipped by 3 bases and J by 13 bases, with 24 bases between them. The DNA for the CDR3 is TGTGCCAGCAGTTTGGAAGGGGTCGTTTGGGGCTCCTGCACCTTC. Protein product: CASSLEGVVWGSCTF.

This clonotype showed up just a few times. DNA of the CDR3: TGCGCCAGCAGCCGGGAGTGGCGGGGAGCCTACGAGCAGTACTTC. Amino acid sequence: CASSREWRGAYEQYF. The J gene is TRBJ2-7, the V gene TRBV4-3, with D tentatively TRBD2 (6 bases). The CDR3 is 15 amino acids. Germline V gene lookup returns CDR1 LGHNA and CDR2 YSLEER. V lost 4 bases and J lost 2, with 15 bases in between.

This clonotype was counted ten times or more. The genes are TRBV7-2 and TRBJ2-7, with D possibly called TRBD1 or TRBD2 (5 bases each). Trimming left V 4 bases short and J 3 bases short, with 13 bases between. CDR3 length: 14 residues. CDR1 is SGHTA and CDR2 is FQGNSA in the germline V gene. CDR3: CASSSAWGFYEQYF. As DNA, the CDR3 is TGTGCCAGCAGCTCAGCCTGGGGGTTCTACGAGCAGTACTTC.